The 23 T cell receptor beta chains in this list originate from one sample, sequenced in a study of shared clonotypes between healthy human individuals. Positively selected for CCR7, the CD45RO-negative cells used as naive CD8 cells excluded terminally differentiated effector memory CD45RA+ cells. The protocol was immunoSEQ multiplex PCR, while the TCRdb copy is restricted to in-frame clones and leaves out a portion. This table has hundreds of thousands of clones, approximately 95% appearing once. Input material: naive CD8+ T cells sorted from blood. The receptors were gathered from a woman under 40 in good health.

The table lists this clone with a count of one. V is TRBV28 and J is TRBJ2-7, with D unclear. CDR1 and CDR2 from the germline V gene are MDHEN and SYDVKM. This CDR3 region has 12 residues. V was pared by 6 bases and J by 7 bases, with 13 bases between. For the CDR3, the DNA is TGTGCCAGCAGGTCGCCACAAAGAGAGCAGTACTTC. Protein product: CASRSPQREQYF.

The chain carries TRBV28 and TRBJ2-2; D is uncertain. CDR1 and CDR2 (germline): MDHEN, SYDVKM. V lost 4 bases and J 0 bases, leaving 9 bases between the germline ends. The CDR3 has 15 amino acids. DNA of the CDR3: TGTGCCAGCAGTTATTTCAGGACGAACACCGGGGAGCTGTTTTTT. This codes for CASSYFRTNTGELFF. Filled out from reference TRBV28 and TRBJ2-2, the complete variable domain reads DVKVTQSSRYLVKRTGEKVFLECVQDMDHENMFWYRQDPGLGLRLIYFSYDVKMKEKGDIPEGYSVSREKKERFSLILESASTNQTSMYLCASSYFRTNTGELFFGEGSRLTVL.

The rearrangement links TRBV7-9 to TRBJ2-5; no definite D call. Trimming took off 10 bases at V and 10 bases at J, with 16 bases between the two ends. The CDR3 runs to 11 residues. Germline lookup yields CDR1 SEHNR and CDR2 FQNEAQ (reference sequence). The CDR3 region has the DNA TGTGCCATCCTCCGTGCAGATTACCAGTACTTC. This gives the protein CAILRADYQYF.

The genes are TRBV2 and TRBJ1-5, with a weak D call TRBD1 (5 bases). Trimming removed 0 bases from V and 6 bases from J, with 9 bases in between. The CDR3 spans 14 residues. The germline gives CDR1 SNHLY, CDR2 FYNNEI. CDR3 DNA sequence: TGTGCCAGCAGTGAAGCGGGGGTCAGTCAGCCCCAGCATTTT. Its protein is CASSEAGVSQPQHF. Using reference TRBV2 and TRBJ1-5 for the parts outside the CDR3, the full variable domain is EPEVTQTPSHQVTQMGQEVILRCVPISNHLYFYWYRQILGQKVEFLVSFYNNEISEKSEIFDDQFSVERPDGSNFTLKIRSTKLEDSAMYFCASSEAGVSQPQHFGDGTRLSIL.

The chain employs TRBV5-4 and TRBJ2-3; D unresolved. The CDR3 is 16 residues long. Germline assignment: CDR1 SGHNT and CDR2 YYREEE (reference sequence). V gave up 4 bases and J gave up 2 bases, with 17 bases separating them. CDR3 region: CASSPTPQKPTDTQYF. As DNA, the CDR3 is TGTGCCAGCAGCCCGACCCCTCAGAAGCCCACAGATACGCAGTATTTT. Full variable domain (missing parts from reference TRBV5-4 and TRBJ2-3): ETGVTQSPTHLIKTRGQQVTLRCSSQSGHNTVSWYQQALGQGPQFIFQYYREEENGRGNFPPRFSGLQFPNYSSELNVNALELDDSALYLCASSPTPQKPTDTQYFGPGTRLTVL.

The rearrangement links TRBV5-5 to TRBJ2-7; TRBD1 matches 10 bases. From germline, CDR1 is SGHKS and CDR2 YYEKEE (reference sequence). The length of the CDR3 is 17 residues. V trimming: 3 bases; J trimming: 2 bases; junction bases outside the gene matches: 11. CDR3 region: CASSWDELGTGAYEQYF. The DNA for the CDR3 is TGTGCCAGCAGCTGGGACGAGCTCGGGACAGGGGCCTACGAGCAGTACTTC.

This chain links TRBV15 with TRBJ2-1; maybe TRBD1 (6 bases). V lost 0 bases, J lost 7 bases, and 7 bases lay in between. This CDR3 spans 13 amino acids. Per germline, CDR1 LNHNV and CDR2 YYDKDF (reference sequence). CDR3 residues: CATSRDRGNEQFF. CDR3 nucleotide sequence: TGTGCCACCAGCAGAGACAGGGGAAATGAGCAGTTCTTC. Full variable domain (outside the CDR3, taken from reference TRBV15 and TRBJ2-1): DAMVIQNPRYQVTQFGKPVTLSCSQTLNHNVMYWYQQKSSQAPKLLFHYYDKDFNNEADTPDNFQSRRPNTSFCFLDIRSPGLGDTAMYLCATSRDRGNEQFFGPGTRLTVL.

The rearrangement links TRBV10-2 to TRBJ2-1; D is unresolved. The germline V gene has CDR1 WSHSY and CDR2 SAAADI. CDR3 length equals 16 residues. The V gene lost 0 bases and the J gene lost 6 bases, with 15 bases spanning the gap. CDR3 region: CASSESLYPVSNEQFF. Written as DNA, the CDR3 is TGCGCCAGCAGTGAGTCTCTATACCCGGTGTCCAATGAGCAGTTCTTC.

The rearrangement joins TRBV12-5 to TRBJ2-7, with no clear D. CDR3 size: 17 residues. V dropped 2 bases and J dropped 3 bases, with 20 bases sitting between them. CDR1 LGHNT and CDR2 FRNRAP come from the germline V gene. The CDR3 loop is CASGLTRRRSVSYEQYF. Here the CDR3 DNA reads TGTGCTAGTGGTTTGACTCGACGGAGATCTGTCAGCTACGAGCAGTACTTC.

The rearrangement links TRBV5-1 to TRBJ2-1; D perhaps matches TRBD2 (6 bases). The CDR3 runs to 15 residues. Trimming cost V 3 bases and J 4 bases, with 14 bases left between them. Germline CDR1 SGHRS, CDR2 YFSETQ. CDR3 amino acids: CASSSTLGTYNEQFF. The CDR3 bases are TGCGCCAGCAGCTCTACTCTAGGGACTTACAATGAGCAGTTCTTC. The full variable domain, its missing parts supplied by reference TRBV5-1 and TRBJ2-1, is KAGVTQTPRYLIKTRGQQVTLSCSPISGHRSVSWYQQTPGQGLQFLFEYFSETQRNKGNFPGRFSGRQFSNSRSEMNVSTLELGDSALYLCASSSTLGTYNEQFFGPGTRLTVL.

To note about this clone: The same CDR3 arises from other DNA sequences in this sample as well. J is TRBJ2-5 and V is TRBV6-5, with 11 bases identical to TRBD2. Germline CDR1 reads MNHEY; CDR2 reads SVGAGI. V lost 5 bases and J lost 5; bases outside the gene matches: 7. CDR3 length: 15 residues. The CDR3 spells CASSPWTSGSETQYF. The CDR3 region has the DNA TGTGCCAGCAGTCCGTGGACTAGCGGGTCGGAGACCCAGTACTTC.

This chain uses TRBV4-1 with TRBJ1-4; D ambiguous. The CDR3 totals 16 residues. V lost 4 bases to trimming and J lost 2 bases, with 14 bases between them. CDR1 and CDR2 (germline): MGHRA, YSYEKL. The CDR3 coding sequence is TGCGCCAGCAGCCGGCCCCCTGGGGAGACTAATGAAAAACTGTTTTTT. Its translation is CASSRPPGETNEKLFF.

The chain combines TRBV11-2 with TRBJ2-1; 10 nucleotides match TRBD1. V dropped 5 bases and J dropped 7; count of bases not matched to a gene: 11. The CDR3 is 16 residues long. CDR1 and CDR2 from the germline V gene are SGHAT and FQNNGV. CDR3 amino acids: CASSPLTGGAENEQFF. In nucleotides, the CDR3 is TGTGCCAGCAGCCCCCTGACAGGGGGCGCGGAAAATGAGCAGTTCTTC.

V gene TRBV28 combines with J gene TRBJ2-7, with TRBD1 matching 8 bases. The length of the CDR3 is 17 residues. Looked up from germline, CDR1 is MDHEN and CDR2 is SYDVKM. V lost 3 bases and J lost 9; bases outside the gene matches: 19. CDR3 amino acids: CASSFPDTTGVVNGQYF. The CDR3 nucleotides are TGTGCCAGCAGTTTCCCCGACACGACAGGGGTAGTAAACGGGCAGTACTTC.

This chain links TRBV15 with TRBJ1-4; 8 bases map to TRBD1. Germline V gene sequence: CDR1 LNHNV, CDR2 YYDKDF (reference sequence). The CDR3 runs to 16 residues. V lost 0 bases to trimming and J lost 7 bases; unmatched junction nucleotides: 7. CDR3 residues: CATSREGQVGSEKLFF. The CDR3 nucleotides are TGTGCCACCAGCAGAGAGGGACAGGTCGGCAGTGAAAAACTGTTTTTT.

V and J are TRBV5-5 and TRBJ2-7; D possibly corresponds to TRBD1 (6 bases). CDR3 length: 15 amino acids. Germline CDR1 reads SGHKS; CDR2 reads YYEKEE (reference sequence). V dropped 2 bases and J dropped 2 bases, with 14 bases sitting between them. In DNA, the CDR3 is TGTGCCAGCAGCTTTTTCGGACAGCCAACCTACGAGCAGTACTTC. It specifies CASSFFGQPTYEQYF.

J is TRBJ2-5 and V is TRBV14; D remains unclear. Trimming took off 0 bases at V and 3 bases at J, with 5 bases between the two ends. The germline gives CDR1 SGHDN, CDR2 FVKESK. CDR3 length: 13 residues. This CDR3 reads CASSQETEETQYF. The CDR3 DNA sequence: TGTGCCAGCAGCCAAGAAACCGAAGAGACCCAGTACTTC.

This rearrangement joins TRBV7-8 to TRBJ2-1; D is ambiguous. Trimming shortened V by 5 bases and J by 7 bases, and 15 bases separated the two germline ends. The CDR3 consists of 14 residues. Germline V gives CDR1 SGHVS, CDR2 FQNEAQ. In nucleotides, the CDR3 is TGTGCCAGCAGCCCATCGGCCCGAGGAAATGAGCAGTTCTTC. This encodes CASSPSARGNEQFF.

The chain uses TRBV14 and TRBJ2-1; TRBD1 might be the D (5 bases). In germline, CDR1 is SGHDN, CDR2 FVKESK. V lost 1 base and J 2 bases, leaving 6 bases between the germline ends. The CDR3 length is 14 residues. The CDR3 sequence: CASSQVGAYNEQFF. CDR3 nucleotides: TGTGCCAGCAGCCAAGTAGGGGCCTACAATGAGCAGTTCTTC.

The J gene is TRBJ2-7, the V gene TRBV20-1; D gene unclear. The CDR3 loop spans 10 amino acids. Trimming left V 6 bases short and J 6 bases short, with 9 bases between. In germline, CDR1 is DFQATT, CDR2 SNEGSKA (reference sequence). CDR3 sequence (DNA): TGCAGTGCGCTACTGAGCGAGCAGTACTTC. Protein: CSALLSEQYF.

The CDR3 loop is CASSFFEGTEAFF. CDR3 DNA sequence: TGTGCCAGCAGTTTCTTCGAGGGCACTGAAGCTTTCTTT. This chain uses TRBV28 with TRBJ1-1; D is ambiguous. The CDR3 runs to 13 residues. With 3 bases removed from V and 4 bases from J, the gap between germline ends came to 9 bases. Germline-derived CDR1 and CDR2 are MDHEN and SYDVKM.

A few counts support this clone. J is TRBJ1-1 and V is TRBV12-5; TRBD1 is a possible D gene (5 bases). Germline V gene sequence: CDR1 LGHNT, CDR2 FRNRAP. This CDR3 contains 13 residues. V was pared by 3 bases and J by 4 bases, with 9 bases between. In DNA form, the CDR3 reads TGTGCTAGTGGTTTCCAGGGATCCACTGAAGCTTTCTTT. Protein: CASGFQGSTEAFF.

J is TRBJ2-1 and V is TRBV15, with D maybe TRBD1 (5 bases). CDR3 length equals 15 residues. The germline V gene has CDR1 LNHNV and CDR2 YYDKDF (reference sequence). The V and J ends lost 3 bases and 3 bases respectively, with 12 bases between them. Here the CDR3 DNA reads TGTGCCACCAGCAGGGGCCCAGGGCACTACAATGAGCAGTTCTTC. Encoded protein: CATSRGPGHYNEQFF.